Each of the 18 T cell receptor beta chains below was sequenced from the same sample in a study of T cell repertoires in cytomegalovirus infection. Antigen specificity for these receptors is unknown. Using its own MiXCR run on the reads, TCRdb lists one record per CDR3 protein. The sample has a few hundred thousand distinct CDR3 sequences, more than 40% seen once; the top ten hold approximately 40%. Specimen: cultured PBMCs, collected from culture after CMV antigen stimulation. These receptors came from a human donor in good health (CMV status not recorded). Some clones in this sample may be carry-over from other donors' samples.

This clonotype came up a few times. The rearrangement links TRBV7-6 to TRBJ2-3, with D possibly being TRBD2 (7 bases). CDR1 is SGHVS and CDR2 is FNYEAQ in the germline V gene. Trimming cost V 7 bases and J 6 bases, with 23 bases left between them. The CDR3 has 16 residues. The CDR3 here is CASTKRGGGPGDTQYF. The CDR3 coding sequence is TGTGCCAGCACCAAACGGGGCGGGGGCCCCGGGGATACGCAGTATTTT.

This clonotype was counted many times. The chain carries TRBV7-2 and TRBJ2-5; 7 nucleotides match TRBD2. Germline V lookup: CDR1 SGHTA, CDR2 FQGNSA. V gave up 3 bases and J gave up 5 bases; unmatched junction bases: 6. The CDR3 has 14 amino acids. CDR3 nucleotide sequence: TGTGCCAGCAGCTTTATCCGCGGGAGCGAGACCCAGTACTTC. Translated: CASSFIRGSETQYF.

This clonotype has more than one count but fewer than ten. The chain combines TRBV27 with TRBJ2-7; 7 nucleotides match TRBD2. CDR3 length: 15 amino acids. The germline V gene encodes CDR1 MNHEY and CDR2 SMNVEV (reference sequence). Unmatched junction bases numbered 6, after V lost 1 base and J lost 3 bases. The CDR3 sequence is CASSLYGREGYEQYF. The CDR3 region has the DNA TGTGCCAGCAGTTTATACGGCAGGGAGGGCTACGAGCAGTACTTC.

CDR3 nucleotide sequence: TGTGCCAGCAGCTTGGAACCCCGGGACGTAACTGGAAACACCATATATTTT. Translated: CASSLEPRDVTGNTIYF. V is TRBV5-4 and J is TRBJ1-3; perhaps TRBD1 as D (5 bases). The CDR3 loop spans 17 amino acids. Trimming took off 0 bases at V and 2 bases at J, with 15 bases between the two ends. The germline CDR1 and CDR2 sequences are SGHNT and YYREEE (reference sequence). Full variable domain (missing parts from reference TRBV5-4 and TRBJ1-3): ETGVTQSPTHLIKTRGQQVTLRCSSQSGHNTVSWYQQALGQGPQFIFQYYREEENGRGNFPPRFSGLQFPNYSSELNVNALELDDSALYLCASSLEPRDVTGNTIYFGEGSWLTVV.

This clonotype was detected only a few times. The gene calls are TRBV7-9 and TRBJ1-1; D ambiguous. CDR1 and CDR2 (germline): SEHNR, FQNEAQ (reference sequence). Trimming took 3 bases from V and 4 from J, leaving 12 bases between them. CDR3 length: 14 residues. The CDR3: CASSFPLGGTEAFF. The DNA for the CDR3 is TGTGCCAGCAGCTTCCCACTGGGTGGCACTGAAGCTTTCTTT.

The rearrangement links TRBV7-9 to TRBJ1-2, with a tentative D call TRBD1 (5 bases). Germline CDR1 SEHNR, CDR2 FQNEAQ (reference sequence). CDR3 length: 14 amino acids. V lost 5 bases and J 1 base, leaving 11 bases between the germline ends. CDR3 in amino acids: CASSRGQNNYGYTF. DNA for the CDR3: TGTGCCAGCAGCCGAGGACAAAATAACTATGGCTACACCTTC.

The genes are TRBV5-6 and TRBJ2-2; TRBD2 matches at 8 bases. This CDR3 is 17 amino acids long. With V trimmed by 3 bases and J by 4 bases, 11 bases remained unmatched. The germline CDR1 and CDR2 sequences are SGHDT and YYEEEE. The chain's CDR3 is CASSWGRGGAFTGELFF. The DNA for the CDR3 is TGTGCCAGCAGCTGGGGCCGGGGGGGGGCTTTCACCGGGGAGCTGTTTTTT.

In its sample, this clonotype was seen a few times. The chain links TRBV19 to TRBJ2-1; D gene unclear. The germline V gene has CDR1 LNHDA and CDR2 SQIVND (reference sequence). This CDR3 is 12 amino acids long. Trimming shortened V by 5 bases and J by 6 bases, and 8 bases separated the two germline ends. The CDR3 spells CASSRRSNEQFF. The CDR3 coding sequence is TGTGCCAGTAGTCGAAGAAGCAATGAGCAGTTCTTC.

The CDR3 region is CASSWNSGANVLTF. In nucleotides, the CDR3 is TGTGCCAGCAGCTGGAACTCTGGGGCCAACGTCCTGACTTTC. J is TRBJ2-6 and V is TRBV7-2, with unresolved D. Trimming stripped 4 bases from V and 0 bases from J, with 4 bases between. The CDR3 consists of 14 residues. Germline loops: CDR1 SGHTA, CDR2 FQGNSA.

The CDR3 DNA sequence: TGTGCCAGCAGCTTAGCGATGGGGAATTCACCCCTCCACTTT. This translates into CASSLAMGNSPLHF. This chain joins TRBV7-2 and TRBJ1-6; no definite D call. Trimming cost V 0 bases and J 7 bases, with 7 bases left between them. The CDR3 has 14 residues. In germline, CDR1 is SGHTA, CDR2 FQGNSA.

Only a few counts were recorded for this clonotype. V usage is TRBV11-2 and J usage is TRBJ1-6; 7 positions agree with TRBD1. There are 15 residues in the CDR3. Germline lookup yields CDR1 SGHAT and CDR2 FQNNGV. The junction had 8 bases not matched to a gene; V was cut back by 5 bases and J by 7 bases. The CDR3 coding sequence is TGTGCCAGCAGCGCCGTCCCGGGACAGAATTCACCCCTCCACTTT. Translated, it gives CASSAVPGQNSPLHF.

V gene TRBV12-3 or TRBV12-4 combines with J gene TRBJ2-7, with TRBD2 identical over 10 bases. The CDR3 totals 15 residues. V shed 7 bases, J shed 3 bases, and the junction held 9 bases outside the gene matches. CDR3 DNA: TGTGCCAGCACCCGGACTAGCGGCTTCTTCTACGAGCAGTACTTC. It specifies CASTRTSGFFYEQYF.

In this sample, this clonotype turned up a few times. CDR3 sequence reads: CASSFDRTNTEAFF. In DNA, the CDR3 is TGCGCCAGCAGTTTTGACAGGACGAACACTGAAGCTTTCTTT. The gene calls are TRBV5-1 and TRBJ1-1, with a weak D call TRBD1 (6 bases). Germline CDR1 reads SGHRS; CDR2 reads YFSETQ. This CDR3 spans 14 amino acids. Deletions cut 5 bases from V and 1 base from J, with 12 bases between.

In its sample, this clonotype was seen a few times. This chain uses TRBV12-3 or TRBV12-4 with TRBJ2-7, with 13 bases identical to TRBD2. This CDR3 has 20 residues. Unmatched junction bases numbered 24, after V lost 7 bases and J lost 6 bases. The CDR3 DNA reads TGTGCCAGCACCCTAAGGACAGGGCGAGGACTAGCGGGAGACGTCCGCGAGCAGTACTTC. Its protein is CASTLRTGRGLAGDVREQYF.

The table lists this clonotype with a few counts. The CDR3 protein is CASSFLGGAGELFF. The CDR3 DNA follows: TGTGCCAGCAGCTTCTTGGGGGGAGCCGGGGAGCTGTTTTTT. V usage is TRBV7-8 and J usage is TRBJ2-2; D might be TRBD2 (6 bases). This CDR3 has 14 amino acids. CDR1 and CDR2 (germline): SGHVS, FQNEAQ. Deletions cut 3 bases from V and 6 bases from J, with 11 bases between.

This clonotype occurred a few times. CDR3 DNA: TGTGCCAGCAGTCCCCTCACGATAGCGGACTACGAGCAGTACTTC. It yields the protein CASSPLTIADYEQYF. This rearrangement joins TRBV7-2 to TRBJ2-7; D may be TRBD2 (6 bases). Trimming pared 6 bases from V and 3 bases from J, leaving 18 bases between. Germline CDR1 is SGHTA and CDR2 is FQGNSA. The CDR3 covers 15 residues.

The chain has TRBV7-2 and TRBJ1-5; D possibly corresponds to TRBD1 (5 bases). CDR3 length: 14 amino acids. V was shortened by 2 bases and J by 7 bases, with 12 bases between the two germline ends. CDR1 is SGHTA and CDR2 is FQGNSA in the germline V gene. The CDR3: CASSLSGGSQPQHF. CDR3 sequence (DNA): TGTGCCAGCAGCTTAAGCGGGGGAAGCCAGCCCCAGCATTTT.

The rearrangement links TRBV11-2 to TRBJ2-1; D is unclear. The CDR3 runs to 13 residues. CDR1 is SGHAT and CDR2 is FQNNGV in the germline V gene. With 4 bases removed from V and 6 bases from J, the gap between germline ends came to 10 bases. CDR3: CASSWVVRNEQFF. For the CDR3, the DNA is TGTGCCAGCAGCTGGGTAGTTCGCAATGAGCAGTTCTTC.